What follows describes a single TCR beta chain. These data originate in a study of T cell clusters in autoimmune cytopenias. Roughly 38,000 genome equivalents of blood DNA were amplified for TRB. This CDR3 is 15 amino acids long. In germline, CDR1 is LNHNV, CDR2 YYDKDF (reference sequence). TRB was amplified by touch-down multiplex PCR, primer pools A and B combined. TCRdb reprocessed the multiplex PCR reads and reports one entry per CDR3 protein, with no DNA. Its clone listing holds around 11,000 distinct CDR3 sequences. In addition, the sample was reused for a study of T cell repertoires in aging, cancer and after chemotherapy. That report adds: Rebound thymic output was suggested by rising median generation probability during chemotherapy in each cancer cohort.

The chain recombines TRBV15 with TRBJ2-7; as DNA is missing, the TRBD2 call by TCRdb cannot be tested. The specimen was peripheral blood. This clonotype originated in a human donor in good health. This CDR3 reads CATSRPPFYPYEQYF.